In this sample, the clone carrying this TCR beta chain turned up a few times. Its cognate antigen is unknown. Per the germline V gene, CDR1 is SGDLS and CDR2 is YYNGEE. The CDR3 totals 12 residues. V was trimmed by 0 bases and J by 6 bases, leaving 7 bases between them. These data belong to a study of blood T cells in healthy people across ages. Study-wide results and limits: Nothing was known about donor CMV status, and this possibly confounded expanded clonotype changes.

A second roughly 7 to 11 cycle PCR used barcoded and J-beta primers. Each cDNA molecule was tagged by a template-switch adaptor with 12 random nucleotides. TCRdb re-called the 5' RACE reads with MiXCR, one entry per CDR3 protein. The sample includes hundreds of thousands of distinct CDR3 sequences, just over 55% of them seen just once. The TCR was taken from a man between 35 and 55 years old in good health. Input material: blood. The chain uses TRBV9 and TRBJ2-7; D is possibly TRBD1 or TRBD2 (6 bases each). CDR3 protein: CASSVEGGEQYF. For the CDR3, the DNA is TGTGCCAGCAGCGTAGAGGGGGGCGAGCAGTACTTC.